The next 19 T cell receptor beta chains were all read from a single sample in a study of blood T cell repertoires in COVID-19. Profiling relied on immunoSEQ multiplex PCR, and the TCRdb table lists in-frame clones only, not all of them. The top ten clones hold around 5.2% of a sample with almost 70,000 clones, about 91% of them seen once. Sequenced sample: peripheral blood. The source is a woman between 50 and 59 years old with active COVID-19.

The J gene is TRBJ2-7, the V gene TRBV18; D remains unclear. This CDR3 comprises 14 residues. V was pared by 0 bases and J by 2 bases, with 8 bases between. From germline, CDR1 is KGHSH and CDR2 LQKENI. CDR3 sequence (DNA): TGTGCCAGCTCACCACCCTGGCCAACCTACGAGCAGTACTTC. It yields the protein CASSPPWPTYEQYF.

This clone was counted between two and nine times. V gene TRBV29-1 combines with J gene TRBJ2-7; TRBD1 might be the D (6 bases). With 5 bases removed from V and 3 bases from J, the gap between germline ends came to 14 bases. The germline V gene has CDR1 SQVTM and CDR2 ANQGSEA. The CDR3 runs to 13 residues. CDR3 in DNA: TGCAGCGTTCTCGACAGGACCAACTACGAGCAGTACTTC. Protein: CSVLDRTNYEQYF.

The DNA for the CDR3 is TGCGCCAGCAGCCTGCGGCAGCCATCCCCCACTAATGAAAAACTGTTTTTT. Its translation: CASSLRQPSPTNEKLFF. The chain couples TRBV4-1 to TRBJ1-4; D gene ambiguous. This CDR3 comprises 17 residues. Trimming pared 4 bases from V and 2 bases from J, leaving 17 bases between. CDR1 and CDR2 (germline): MGHRA, YSYEKL.

J is TRBJ1-2 and V is TRBV29-1; the match to TRBD1 covers 8 bases. The CDR3 totals 12 residues. The J segment lost 8 bases and the V segment lost 6 bases, leaving 8 bases of the junction unmatched. Germline V gene lookup returns CDR1 SQVTM and CDR2 ANQGSEA. Here the CDR3 reads CSVQTGAGGYTF. CDR3 coding DNA: TGCAGCGTCCAGACAGGGGCGGGAGGCTACACCTTC.

CDR3 DNA: TGTGCCAGCAGTCCCGGGGGACAGGGCCTTCCTGATGGCTACACCTTC. Its translation is CASSPGGQGLPDGYTF. The rearrangement joins TRBV28 to TRBJ1-2, with 9 bases aligning to TRBD1. V trimming: 5 bases; J trimming: 6 bases; junction bases outside the gene matches: 13. Germline V CDR1 and CDR2: MDHEN, SYDVKM. The length of the CDR3 is 16 residues.

The chain links TRBV9 to TRBJ2-3; 7 bases align to TRBD2. Germline CDR1 reads SGDLS; CDR2 reads YYNGEE. CDR3 size: 15 residues. With 3 bases clipped from V and 2 bases from J, the junction kept 6 bases outside the gene matches. CDR3 in amino acids: CASSEQRDDTDTQYF. As DNA, the CDR3 is TGTGCCAGCAGCGAACAGCGGGACGACACAGATACGCAGTATTTT.

This chain uses TRBV5-5 with TRBJ1-1; D is perhaps TRBD1 (6 bases). V was pared by 2 bases and J by 7 bases, with 12 bases between. The CDR3 has 13 amino acids. Germline V gene lookup returns CDR1 SGHKS and CDR2 YYEKEE (reference sequence). The CDR3 is CASSLTGTREAFF. Written as DNA, the CDR3 is TGTGCCAGCAGCTTAACCGGGACACGTGAAGCTTTCTTT.

The CDR3 nucleotides read TGTGCCAGCAGCAAGACTAGCGGGACCACAGATACGCAGTATTTT. It yields the protein CASSKTSGTTDTQYF. The chain joins TRBV7-8 to TRBJ2-3; 11 nucleotides line up with TRBD2. Unmatched junction bases numbered 3, after V lost 5 bases and J lost 2 bases. Germline CDR1 is SGHVS and CDR2 is FQNEAQ. CDR3 length equals 15 residues.

The chain recombines TRBV7-7 with TRBJ2-5; TRBD2 aligns across 10 bases. The length of the CDR3 is 16 residues. Germline V gives CDR1 SSHAT, CDR2 FNYEAQ (reference sequence). The J segment lost 4 bases and the V segment lost 2 bases, leaving 7 bases of the junction unmatched. The CDR3 reads CASSLYSGRASETQYF. CDR3 nucleotides: TGTGCCAGCAGCTTATACAGCGGGAGGGCCTCAGAGACCCAGTACTTC.

This chain joins TRBV12-3 or TRBV12-4 and TRBJ1-3; possibly TRBD1 for D (5 bases). The CDR3 sequence is 12 residues long. The germline V and J ends were trimmed by 5 bases and 4 bases, with 6 bases remaining between them. The CDR3 coding sequence is TGTGCCAGCAGTCGACAGGGAAACACCATATATTTT. This translates into CASSRQGNTIYF.

This clone was seen only once. The rearrangement links TRBV27 to TRBJ1-5; 8 bases align to TRBD1. The germline V gene encodes CDR1 MNHEY and CDR2 SMNVEV (reference sequence). CDR3 length equals 12 residues. J was trimmed by 7 bases and V by 6 bases; bases with no gene match: 2. The CDR3 sequence is CASRDRDQPQHF. Written as DNA, the CDR3 is TGTGCCAGCAGGGACAGGGACCAGCCCCAGCATTTT.

The V and J genes are TRBV6-2 or TRBV6-3 and TRBJ2-7; D perhaps matches TRBD1 (6 bases). The V gene lost 5 bases and the J gene lost 1 base, with 15 bases spanning the gap. CDR1 and CDR2 from the germline V gene are MNHEY and SVGEGT. The CDR3 has 15 amino acids. CDR3 nucleotide sequence: TGTGCCAGCAGTCCCCCGGGGACATCATCCTACGAGCAGTACTTC. Translated, it gives CASSPPGTSSYEQYF.

There are a few counts of this clone. J is TRBJ2-2 and V is TRBV3-1 (or the pseudogene TRBV3-2), with D maybe TRBD1 (5 bases). Trimming took 4 bases from V and 5 from J, leaving 17 bases between them. Per germline, CDR1 LGHDT and CDR2 YNNKEL (reference sequence). This CDR3 spans 16 amino acids. The CDR3 DNA reads as TGTGCCAGCAGCCCCTTCGTTCAGGGTGGGACCGGGGAGCTGTTTTTT. Protein sequence: CASSPFVQGGTGELFF.

This chain uses TRBV18 with TRBJ1-1, with no clear D. Germline-derived CDR1 and CDR2 are KGHSH and LQKENI. CDR3 size: 12 residues. Trimming shortened V by 8 bases and J by 5 bases, and 12 bases separated the two germline ends. The CDR3 DNA is TGTGCCAGCCTCGGCGGTGGAACTGAAGCTTTCTTT. Translating it yields CASLGGGTEAFF.

The V call is TRBV19, the J call TRBJ2-1; tentative D call: TRBD2 (6 bases). With 3 bases removed from V and 2 bases from J, the gap between germline ends came to 8 bases. Germline V gene sequence: CDR1 LNHDA, CDR2 SQIVND (reference sequence). The CDR3 runs to 14 residues. Here the CDR3 DNA reads TGTGCCAGTAGTATTCTAGCGACCTACAATGAGCAGTTCTTC. Translation gives CASSILATYNEQFF.

About this clone: Other DNA sequences in this specimen translate into the identical CDR3. The chain links TRBV30 to TRBJ2-7; TRBD1 agrees at 9 bases. Per germline, CDR1 GTSNPN and CDR2 SVGIG (reference sequence). CDR3 length equals 14 residues. Germline trimming cut 3 bases from V and 1 base from J; bases unmatched to any gene: 4. In DNA, the CDR3 is TGTGCCTGGAGCACCGGGACAGGGTCCTACGAGCAGTACTTC. This sequence encodes CAWSTGTGSYEQYF.

CDR3 loop: CASSTLQGLTEAFF. The CDR3, as DNA: TGTGCCAGCAGTACATTACAGGGGTTGACTGAAGCTTTCTTT. The chain links TRBV6-5 to TRBJ1-1, with 7 bases identical to TRBD1. J lost 5 bases, V lost 5 bases, and 8 bases had no gene match. The CDR3 has 14 residues. Germline V gene sequence: CDR1 MNHEY, CDR2 SVGAGI.

The chain links TRBV11-2 to TRBJ2-3; D remains unclear. The CDR3 has 13 residues. Trimming took 2 bases from V and 0 from J, leaving 3 bases between them. Per the germline V gene, CDR1 is SGHAT and CDR2 is FQNNGV. In DNA form, the CDR3 reads TGTGCCAGCAGCTTACGTAGCACAGATACGCAGTATTTT. It is translated as CASSLRSTDTQYF.

The chain links TRBV2 to TRBJ2-1; tentatively, D is TRBD1 (6 bases). The germline V gene has CDR1 SNHLY and CDR2 FYNNEI. The CDR3 consists of 13 residues. V lost 4 bases and J lost 5, with 9 bases in between. In nucleotides, the CDR3 is TGTGCCAGCAGTGTGAACAGGGACAATGAGCAGTTCTTC. Its translation: CASSVNRDNEQFF.